This is a list of T cell receptor beta chains from one sample in a study of T cell repertoires in cytomegalovirus infection. Via MiXCR, TCRdb re-called the reads, giving one row per CDR3 protein. The sample has 200,000 to 300,000 distinct CDR3 sequences; 9% to 15% are singletons. The sequenced material came from PBMCs. The receptors were sampled from a human donor in good health (CMV status not recorded). Some clones in this sample may be carry-over from other donors' samples. Both conserved end residues are part of each CDR3. D genes are given only for firm matches. Part of the rows lack a size; the others show once, few, many or a class for expanded clones.

j_gene,v_gene,d_gene,abundance,CDR3nt,CDR3aa
TRBJ2-7,TRBV5-4,TRBD1,many,TGTGCCAGCAGCCAGCCGGACAGGGGGCACCACGAGCAGTACTTC,CASSQPDRGHHEQYF
TRBJ1-2,TRBV6-1,NA,many,TGTGCCAGCACCGCGACAGGACGCTATGGCTACACCTTC,CASTATGRYGYTF
TRBJ2-3,TRBV7-3,NA,many,TGTGCCAGCAGCTTAACGTGGGGGACAGATACGCAGTATTTT,CASSLTWGTDTQYF
TRBJ2-3,TRBV6-1,TRBD1,many,TGTGCCAGCAAAACAGGGGGCGGGAATACGCAGTATTTT,CASKTGGGNTQYF
TRBJ1-2,TRBV29-1,TRBD1,few,TGCAGCGTTGAAGTTGGGGGACAGTTCTATGGCTACACCTTC,CSVEVGGQFYGYTF
TRBJ1-4,TRBV6-6,NA,NA,TGTGCCAGCACCAACCAAGCAACTAATGAAAAACTGTTTTTT,CASTNQATNEKLFF
TRBJ1-1,TRBV19,NA,NA,TGTGCCAGTAGGGGCGGACAATTGAACACTGAAGCTTTCTTT,CASRGGQLNTEAFF
TRBJ2-5,TRBV7-9,NA,many,TGTGCCAGCAGCTCTTCTCTGGGACAAACCGTCCAAGAGACCCAGTACTTC,CASSSSLGQTVQETQYF
TRBJ1-3,TRBV4-2,NA,NA,TGTGCCAGCAGCCAAGATCCCCCCGCGAGCTCTGGAAACACCATATATTTT,CASSQDPPASSGNTIYF
TRBJ1-4,TRBV28,NA,few,TGTGCCAGCAGCGGGACCCTCACCGAAAAACTGTTTTTT,CASSGTLTEKLFF
TRBJ2-3,TRBV6-4,NA,NA,TGTGCCAGCAGTGAGAGGGCCCTGGGGCCAGATACGCAGTATTTT,CASSERALGPDTQYF
TRBJ2-2,TRBV6-1,TRBD2,NA,TGTGCCAGCAGTTATTGGACTAGCGGGGACACCGGGGAGCTGTTTTTT,CASSYWTSGDTGELFF
TRBJ2-1,TRBV24-1,TRBD2,many,TGTGCCACCTCCGGGACTAGCGGGCCTACAAGCTCCTACAATGAGCAGTTCTTC,CATSGTSGPTSSYNEQFF
TRBJ2-6,TRBV6-1,NA,many,TGTGCCAGCAGGTCGCAGGGTTTTAAAGGCTCTGGGGCCAACGTCCTGACTTTC,CASRSQGFKGSGANVLTF
TRBJ2-5,TRBV7-2,TRBD2,many,TGTGCCAGCAGCTCCGAGACTAGCGGGGGGGCAGGAGTGACCCAGTACTTC,CASSSETSGGAGVTQYF
TRBJ2-5,TRBV7-9,NA,many,TGTGCCAGCAGCTTAGCGCTGGCCGAATACTCCTACCAGTACTTC,CASSLALAEYSYQYF
TRBJ2-3,TRBV7-9,NA,few,TGTGCCAGCAGCTTTCGGCAGGGAGGCACAGATACGCAGTATTTT,CASSFRQGGTDTQYF
TRBJ1-6,TRBV4-3,NA,many,TGCGCCAGCAGCCAAGAGTACCGACAGAAAGGGAATTCACCCCTCCACTTT,CASSQEYRQKGNSPLHF
TRBJ1-2,TRBV12-5,NA,many,TGTGCTAGTGGTTTGACCCTGAGTGGGTACACCTTC,CASGLTLSGYTF
TRBJ1-1,TRBV25-1,NA,few,TGTGCCAGTACCTCCCGGCTGGGGATGAACACTGAAGCTTTCTTT,CASTSRLGMNTEAFF
TRBJ2-3,TRBV4-3,TRBD1,many,TGCGCCAGCAGCCGGGGACAGGGTGAGGGCACAGATACGCAGTATTTT,CASSRGQGEGTDTQYF
TRBJ2-5,TRBV2,NA,NA,TGTGCCAGCACCCAAGGAAAGACCCAGTACTTC,CASTQGKTQYF
TRBJ2-3,TRBV19,TRBD2,once,TGTGCCAGTAGGCGGAGGGGGACTAGCACAGATATGCAGTATTTT,CASRRRGTSTDMQYF
TRBJ2-3,TRBV7-2,TRBD2,many,TGTGCCAGCAGCCCTGCGGGACTAGCAACAGATACGCAGTATTTT,CASSPAGLATDTQYF
TRBJ2-1,TRBV7-2,NA,many,TGTGCCAGCAGCGTGGGCGCTGCGGGGAATGAGCAGTTCTTC,CASSVGAAGNEQFF
TRBJ2-1,TRBV7-9,NA,many,TGTGCCAGCAGCTGGGGAAGGGTTGAGCAGTTCTTC,CASSWGRVEQFF
TRBJ1-2,TRBV25-1,TRBD1,many,TGTGCCAGCAGTGAATTCGAGGGGGCTGGCGGCTACACCTTC,CASSEFEGAGGYTF